The 8 T cell receptor beta chains reported below all come from one sample, sequenced in a study of shared clonotypes between healthy human individuals. Here immunoSEQ multiplex PCR was the method, and the copy in TCRdb shows in-frame clones only, minus some. Of 150,000 to 200,000 clones listed, over 80% are singletons. Sequenced input: naive CD4+ T cells sorted from blood. Subset given: CD45RA+ positively selected. The receptors derive from a woman in her 30s in good health.

The chain has TRBV6-5 and TRBJ1-1; D is ambiguous. Looked up from germline, CDR1 is MNHEY and CDR2 is SVGAGI. CDR3 size: 11 residues. V was clipped by 8 bases and J by 1 base, with 5 bases between them. CDR3 nucleotide sequence: TGTGCCAGCCTTGGGAACACTGAAGCTTTCTTT. Translated: CASLGNTEAFF.

About this clone: One end of the junction fails to match germline, which may point to a read error. The V gene is TRBV5-5, the J gene TRBJ1-2, with 7 bases aligning to TRBD1. CDR1 and CDR2 from the germline V gene are SGHKS and YYEKEE (reference sequence). The CDR3 sequence is 11 residues long. In DNA, the CDR3 is TGTGCCAGCAGCCAGGGACAGCTTGTGGGCTTC. Its translation is CASSQGQLVGF. The full variable domain, rest sourced from reference TRBV5-5 and TRBJ1-2, is DAGVTQSPTHLIKTRGQQVTLRCSPISGHKSVSWYQQVLGQGPQFIFQYYEKEERGRGNFPDRFSARQFPNYSSELNVNALLLGDSALYLCASSQGQLVGFGSGTRLTVV.

The chain carries TRBV15 and TRBJ2-3; D gene unclear. From germline, CDR1 is LNHNV and CDR2 YYDKDF (reference sequence). The V end was cut by 1 base, the J end by 4 bases, with 9 bases between. This CDR3 has 14 residues. The CDR3 is CATSRVQASDTQYF. The CDR3 region has the DNA TGTGCCACCAGCAGAGTTCAGGCGTCAGATACGCAGTATTTT.

The rearrangement joins TRBV4-2 to TRBJ1-4, with D possibly matching TRBD1 (6 bases). The CDR3 extends over 17 amino acids. The germline CDR1 and CDR2 sequences are LGHNA and YNFKEQ. Trimming pared 0 bases from V and 3 bases from J, leaving 14 bases between. CDR3 in amino acids: CASSQDPTGLSNEKLFF. CDR3 bases: TGTGCCAGCAGCCAAGACCCCACAGGGTTATCTAATGAAAAACTGTTTTTT.

The chain recombines TRBV7-9 with TRBJ1-1; D gene uncertain. From germline, CDR1 is SEHNR and CDR2 FQNEAQ (reference sequence). V gave up 2 bases and J gave up 0 bases, with 1 base separating them. The length of the CDR3 is 12 residues. This CDR3 reads CASSLLNTEAFF. The CDR3 DNA reads as TGTGCCAGCAGCTTATTGAACACTGAAGCTTTCTTT.

The J gene is TRBJ1-2, the V gene TRBV7-8, with 9 bases that match TRBD1. There are 15 residues in the CDR3. Looked up from germline, CDR1 is SGHVS and CDR2 is FQNEAQ. J lost 6 bases, V lost 7 bases, and 12 bases had no gene match. CDR3: CASTPGRDREDGYTF. For the CDR3, the DNA is TGTGCCAGCACCCCGGGGAGGGACAGGGAAGATGGCTACACCTTC.

This clone was detected once. The rearrangement joins TRBV28 to TRBJ1-1; D is unclear. The V and J ends lost 4 bases and 1 base respectively, with 13 bases between them. CDR1 is MDHEN, CDR2 SYDVKM, per germline. This CDR3 comprises 15 residues. The CDR3 coding sequence is TGTGCCAGCAGTTCACCGGGTGAGGGGAACACTGAAGCTTTCTTT. This encodes CASSSPGEGNTEAFF.

This chain connects TRBV21-1 to TRBJ1-6; TRBD1 is the table's D call, not checked against the DNA. TRBV21-1 is shown as a pseudogene. CDR3 size: 16 residues. CDR3 nucleotide sequence: TGTGCCAGCAGCAGCGGGTTACAGGGGGCAGGGTCACCCCTCCACTTT. Amino acids: CASSSGLQGAGSPLHF.